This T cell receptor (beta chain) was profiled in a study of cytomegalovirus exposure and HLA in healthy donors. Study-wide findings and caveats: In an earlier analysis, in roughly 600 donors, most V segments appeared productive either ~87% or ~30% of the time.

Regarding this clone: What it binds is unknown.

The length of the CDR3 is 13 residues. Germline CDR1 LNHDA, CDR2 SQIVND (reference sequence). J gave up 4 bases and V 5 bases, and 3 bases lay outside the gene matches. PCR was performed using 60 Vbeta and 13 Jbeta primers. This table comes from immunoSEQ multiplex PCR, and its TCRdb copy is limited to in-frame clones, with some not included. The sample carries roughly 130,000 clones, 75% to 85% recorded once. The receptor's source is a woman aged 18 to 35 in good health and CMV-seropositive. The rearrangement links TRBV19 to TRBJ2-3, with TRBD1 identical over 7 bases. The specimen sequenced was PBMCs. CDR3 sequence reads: CASSPGGPDTQYF. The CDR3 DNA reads TGTGCCAGTAGTCCAGGGGGTCCAGATACGCAGTATTTT.